A selection of T cell receptor beta chains follows, all from one sample in a study of T cells after yellow fever vaccination. TCRdb called the 5' RACE reads again in MiXCR, with one record for every CDR3 protein. The table records about 300,000 distinct CDR3 sequences, around 7% of them present only once. The sequenced sample was PBMCs, obtained approximately 40 days after the first yellow fever vaccination. Source of these receptors: a man between 18 and 29 years old who received the YFV17D yellow fever vaccine. Both conserved end residues are part of each CDR3. The order of the fields is D gene, V gene, clone size, J gene, CDR3 DNA, CDR3 protein. D genes are given only for firm matches. Size is omitted from some rows. Given values are once, few, many or a class for expanded clones.

>-|TRBV5-1|-|TRBJ1-1
TGCGCCAGCAGCTTGGTGGGGCGAAACACTGAAGCTTTCTTT
CASSLVGRNTEAFF
>TRBD1|TRBV20-1|-|TRBJ1-2
TGCAGTGCTAGCCCAGGGGGTGACTATGGCTACACCTTC
CSASPGGDYGYTF
>-|TRBV6-2/TRBV6-3|-|TRBJ2-5
TGTGCCAGCAGTTACTCGTCACAGACTCCCCCGGAGACCCAGTACTTC
CASSYSSQTPPETQYF
>-|TRBV27|few|TRBJ1-2
TGTGCCAGCTTCGAGGGGGGCTCTGGCTACACCTTC
CASFEGGSGYTF
>-|TRBV6-2/TRBV6-3|many|TRBJ2-2
TGTGCCAGCCATACACAAAGGGAGCTGTTTTTT
CASHTQRELFF
>TRBD2|TRBV7-2|-|TRBJ2-3
TGTGCCAGCAGCGGCCTAGCTTACGGGGGGAGCACAGATACGCAGTATTTT
CASSGLAYGGSTDTQYF
>TRBD1|TRBV25-1|-|TRBJ2-3
TGTGCCAGCAGCCTACAGGGGGCTAATACGCAGTATTTT
CASSLQGANTQYF
>TRBD2|TRBV7-2|few|TRBJ2-5
TGTGCCAGCAGCCCGGGCTTACAGCGGGGCTCCAAAGAGACCCAGTACTTC
CASSPGLQRGSKETQYF
>-|TRBV4-3|many|TRBJ1-1
TGCGCCAGCAGCCCCCAGGGGATCATGAACACTGAAGCTTTCTTT
CASSPQGIMNTEAFF
>TRBD1|TRBV29-1|-|TRBJ2-7
TGCAGCGATTACCGGGACAGCACTTACGAGCAGTACTTC
CSDYRDSTYEQYF
>-|TRBV5-1|few|TRBJ2-3
TGCGCCAGCAGCTTCCCGGGGGGCCTTGGCGCAGATACGCAGTATTTT
CASSFPGGLGADTQYF
>-|TRBV5-1|few|TRBJ2-5
TGCGCCAGCAGCCCCGCGCAGAGGGAGGAGACCCAGTACTTC
CASSPAQREETQYF
>-|TRBV4-2|few|TRBJ1-4
TGTGCCAGCAGCCAAGATCCTTTGGGTGAAAAACTGTTTTTT
CASSQDPLGEKLFF
>-|TRBV4-3|many|TRBJ2-6
TGCGCCAGCAGCCAGGATGTCAGCTCTGGGGCCAACGTCCTGACTTTC
CASSQDVSSGANVLTF
>-|TRBV7-9|few|TRBJ2-2
TGTGCCAGCAGCATTGGGACGCTGACCGGGGAGCTGTTTTTT
CASSIGTLTGELFF
>-|TRBV5-1|many|TRBJ2-5
TGCGCCAGCAGTCTGGGGGTAGGGCAAGAGACCCAGTACTTC
CASSLGVGQETQYF
>-|TRBV7-9|few|TRBJ1-6
TGTGCCAGCAGTTCAAGCGCAGGGGCCGGCTCACCCCTCCACTTT
CASSSSAGAGSPLHF
>TRBD1|TRBV4-2|-|TRBJ2-3
TGTGCCAGCAGCGGACCCGGGACAGAGAGCACAGATACGCAGTATTTT
CASSGPGTESTDTQYF
>-|TRBV6-5|few|TRBJ1-5
TGTGCCGCTGGGCCCCCCTCGAGCCAGCATTTT
CAAGPPSSQHF
>TRBD1|TRBV10-3|-|TRBJ2-4
TGTGCCATCAGGGGACAGGGTTGGGCGGGGGTTCTAGCCAAAAACATTCAGTACTTC
CAIRGQGWAGVLAKNIQYF
>TRBD1|TRBV7-9|few|TRBJ2-1
TGTGCCAGCAGCACGGGACAGGGATCACTAAGTGAGCAGTTCTTC
CASSTGQGSLSEQFF
>TRBD2|TRBV6-2/TRBV6-3|many|TRBJ2-5
TGTGCCAGCAGAAGACTAGCGGACAAACAAGAGACCCAGTATTTC
CASRRLADKQETQYF
>-|TRBV4-1|-|TRBJ1-4
TGCGCCAGCAGCCCAGGCCCGGGGGCCGGTAATGAAAAACTGTTTTTT
CASSPGPGAGNEKLFF
>-|TRBV12-3/TRBV12-4|few|TRBJ1-6
TGTGCCAGCAGGGAAGGGTCACCCCTCCACTTT
CASREGSPLHF
>-|TRBV5-5|few|TRBJ2-3
TGTGCCAGCACCTCCGGGACTCTCACAGATACGCAGTATTTT
CASTSGTLTDTQYF
>TRBD1|TRBV24-1|-|TRBJ1-5
TGTGCCACCAGCGACAGGGGCGATCAGCCCCAGCATTTT
CATSDRGDQPQHF
>TRBD1|TRBV29-1|few|TRBJ1-1
TGCAGCGACCGGACAGGGAACACTGAAGCTTTCTTT
CSDRTGNTEAFF
>TRBD1|TRBV5-4|-|TRBJ1-1
TGTGCCAGCACCTTGGGTAACCGACAGGGGACCACTGAAGCTTTCTTT
CASTLGNRQGTTEAFF
>-|TRBV20-1|few|TRBJ2-1
TGCAGTGCTAGAGTTACCAGGCTGACGTACAATGAGCAGTTCTTC
CSARVTRLTYNEQFF
>TRBD1|TRBV5-1|-|TRBJ2-6
TGCGCCAGCAGCTTCCGGACAGGGACTGGGGCCAACGTCCTGACTTTC
CASSFRTGTGANVLTF
>-|TRBV9|many|TRBJ1-3
TGTGCCAGCAGCGGCAGGGGTACTATCACCACCATATATTTT
CASSGRGTITTIYF
>-|TRBV28|-|TRBJ1-5
TGTGCCAGCAGTGGAGTAAATCAGCCCCAGCATTTT
CASSGVNQPQHF
>-|TRBV20-1|-|TRBJ2-1
TGCAGTGCTAGAGATACTACTGGGCACAGGACTGAGCAGTTCTTC
CSARDTTGHRTEQFF
>TRBD1|TRBV7-2|few|TRBJ1-1
TGTGCCAGCAGTCTGACAGGGGGCTGGGGGAGAACTGAAGCTTTCTTT
CASSLTGGWGRTEAFF
>TRBD2|TRBV5-1|few|TRBJ2-1
TGCGCCAGCATGGGGGGGTACCCATATTACAATGAGCAGTTCTTC
CASMGGYPYYNEQFF
>-|TRBV5-4|many|TRBJ1-2
TGTGCCAGCAGCTTGCAGGGAGGCTATGGCTACACCTTC
CASSLQGGYGYTF
>-|TRBV12-3/TRBV12-4|few|TRBJ1-4
TGTGCCAGCAGGTGGAGGGCCACTAATGAAAAACTGTTTTTT
CASRWRATNEKLFF
>-|TRBV4-2|once|TRBJ2-3
TGTGCCAGCAGCCAAGAGGGCCCAGATACGCAGTATTTT
CASSQEGPDTQYF
>TRBD1|TRBV20-1|-|TRBJ2-3
TGCAGTGCGCAACAGGGGAAGGATACGCAGTATTTT
CSAQQGKDTQYF
>-|TRBV7-9|-|TRBJ1-2
TGTGCCAGCAACTCCGGGACGGGATATGGCTACACCTTC
CASNSGTGYGYTF
>TRBD2|TRBV12-5|-|TRBJ2-1
TGTGCTAGTGGCTCGAGGGTAGCGGGGCCGTACAATGAGCAGTTCTTC
CASGSRVAGPYNEQFF
>TRBD1|TRBV12-3/TRBV12-4|-|TRBJ1-2
TGTGCCAGCAGTTTTCAGGGGGTAATGGAGGGCTACACCTTC
CASSFQGVMEGYTF
>-|TRBV19|few|TRBJ2-1
TGTGCCAGTAGCAAAACCCCCCGGTCCTACAATGAGCAGTTCTTC
CASSKTPRSYNEQFF
>TRBD1|TRBV6-5|few|TRBJ1-4
TGTGCCAGCAGTTTGTCCGGGACAGGGGTAGAAAAACTGTTTTTT
CASSLSGTGVEKLFF
>-|TRBV5-1|few|TRBJ1-1
TGCGCCAGCAGCTTGGATGGGGGGGTAGAGACTGAAGCTTTCTTT
CASSLDGGVETEAFF
>TRBD2|TRBV11-2|few|TRBJ2-1
TGTGCCAGCAGCCGCACTAGCGGGGGGCTGAGCTCCTACAATGAGCAGTTCTTC
CASSRTSGGLSSYNEQFF
>TRBD1|TRBV5-4|few|TRBJ2-1
TGTGCCAGCAGCCCAAGGGGACAGGGGGCCCGTTTCGAGCAGTTCTTC
CASSPRGQGARFEQFF
>TRBD2|TRBV20-1|-|TRBJ2-5
TGCAGTGCAGTCTCGCCAATGCGGGGGGGCCCCCAAGAGACCCAGTACTTC
CSAVSPMRGGPQETQYF
>TRBD1|TRBV20-1|-|TRBJ1-2
TGCAGTGCTAGAGACTCCGGGACAGGCAATCTGGGCTACACCTTC
CSARDSGTGNLGYTF
>TRBD1|TRBV4-3|-|TRBJ2-1
TGCGCCAGCAGCCAATACAGGGGATACAATGAGCAGTTCTTC
CASSQYRGYNEQFF
>-|TRBV7-9|few|TRBJ1-2
TGTGCCAGCAGCCTCATCGAAGAGGGAGGACGCTACACCTTC
CASSLIEEGGRYTF
>-|TRBV20-1|-|TRBJ1-2
TGCAGTGCTAGAGATGCCTACACCTTC
CSARDAYTF
>-|TRBV5-6|-|TRBJ1-5
TGTGCCAGCAGCTTGGGGGGCGGGGGATTGTATCAGCCCCAGCATTTT
CASSLGGGGLYQPQHF
>TRBD1|TRBV7-2|few|TRBJ1-2
TGTGCCAGCTCCCCCGGGACAGGGTTTCATGGCTACACCTTC
CASSPGTGFHGYTF